These 2 T cell receptor beta chains originate from one sample sequenced in a study of blood T cell repertoires in COVID-19. Some clones are missing from TCRdb's copy, which holds only in-frame ones; the method was immunoSEQ multiplex PCR. This sample has fewer than 350,000 clones; 70% to 90% occur once, and the top ten carry about 6%. The sample taken for sequencing was PBMCs or T cells enriched from blood (not recorded which). These receptors came from a middle-aged woman who had recovered from COVID-19.

The rearrangement uses TRBV4-3 and TRBJ2-2, with 15 bases identical to TRBD2. The CDR3 is 18 residues long. Germline CDR1 reads LGHNA; CDR2 reads YSLEER. V was clipped by 0 bases and J by 7 bases; unmatched bases: 6. The CDR3 coding sequence is TGCGCCAGCAGCCAAGATCAGGGGACTAGCGGGAGGCACGGGGAGCTGTTTTTT. Translation gives CASSQDQGTSGRHGELFF.

The V gene is TRBV18, the J gene TRBJ2-1, with 10 nucleotides matching TRBD2. V lost 3 bases and J lost 3; bases outside the gene matches: 14. Germline lookup yields CDR1 KGHSH and CDR2 LQKENI. CDR3 size: 19 residues. The CDR3: CASSPRQPLAGGLYNEQFF. The CDR3 coding sequence is TGTGCCAGCTCACCCCGACAACCTTTAGCGGGAGGCCTCTACAATGAGCAGTTCTTC.